One and the same sample provided the 10 T cell receptor beta chains below, sequenced in a study of human T cells and chemical hapten exposure. In TCRdb, the RACE reads were re-called with MiXCR into one record per CDR3 protein. This sample has fewer than 150,000 distinct CDR3 sequences, with about an eighth found just once. Indicated time point: patch test 2, 6 weeks after DPC sensitization. The treatment denotes: therapeutic diphenylcyclopropenone sensitization with weekly scalp DPC. Specimen: whole blood, collected in connection with sensitization to the hapten diphenylcyclopropenone (DPC). The receptors shown here come from a woman between 50 and 59 years old with alopecia areata. Some clones in this sample may be carry-over from other donors' samples.

The chain links TRBV7-2 to TRBJ1-4; tentatively, D is TRBD1 (5 bases). Germline V gene data show CDR1 as SGHTA and CDR2 as FQGNSA. Trimming left V 4 bases short and J 1 base short, with 10 bases between. CDR3 length: 15 residues. In nucleotides, the CDR3 is TGTGCCAGCAGCTCCGACCAGGGAACTAATGAAAAACTGTTTTTT. It translates to CASSSDQGTNEKLFF.

This clonotype was detected ten times or more. The chain carries TRBV9 and TRBJ1-1; maybe TRBD1 (5 bases). The V gene lost 0 bases and the J gene lost 3 bases, with 15 bases spanning the gap. Germline CDR1 is SGDLS and CDR2 is YYNGEE. The CDR3 totals 16 residues. In DNA form, the CDR3 reads TGTGCCAGCAGCGTAGCCGGGGCGGGGGTAGACACTGAAGCTTTCTTT. Translated, it gives CASSVAGAGVDTEAFF. Full variable domain (missing parts from reference TRBV9 and TRBJ1-1): DSGVTQTPKHLITATGQRVTLRCSPRSGDLSVYWYQQSLDQGLQFLIQYYNGEERAKGNILERFSAQQFPDLHSELNLSSLELGDSALYFCASSVAGAGVDTEAFFGQGTRLTVV.

The chain joins TRBV24-1 to TRBJ2-3; no definite D call. V was cut by 5 bases and J by 6 bases, with 8 bases left in between. The germline V gene has CDR1 KGHDR and CDR2 SFDVKD. CDR3 size: 12 residues. CDR3: CATSGPLDTQYF. The DNA for the CDR3 is TGTGCCACCAGTGGTCCGTTGGATACGCAGTATTTT.

This clonotype showed up many times. The CDR3 loop is CASSPPGLAGGTDTQYF. Here the CDR3 DNA reads TGTGCCAGCTCACCACCGGGACTAGCGGGAGGAACAGATACGCAGTATTTT. This chain joins TRBV18 and TRBJ2-3, with 15 nucleotides matching TRBD2. This CDR3 is 17 amino acids long. The germline V gene encodes CDR1 KGHSH and CDR2 LQKENI. The V gene end was trimmed by 0 bases and the J gene end by 3 bases; junction bases not matched to a gene: 1.

The chain links TRBV5-1 to TRBJ2-7; 11 bases align to TRBD1. Germline V gives CDR1 SGHRS, CDR2 YFSETQ. Losses at the gene ends were 4 bases for V and 8 bases for J; bases not matched to a gene: 11. CDR3 size: 15 residues. The CDR3 nucleotides are TGCGCCAGCAGCGGTTCCGGGACAGGGGGGGACAAGCAGTACTTC. Translated, it gives CASSGSGTGGDKQYF.

This clonotype has more than one count but fewer than ten. The J gene is TRBJ1-5, the V gene TRBV4-1; D gene ambiguous. Looked up from germline, CDR1 is MGHRA and CDR2 is YSYEKL. The CDR3 consists of 15 residues. The V end lost 0 bases, the J end lost 7 bases, and 13 bases lay between the germline ends. CDR3 sequence (DNA): TGCGCCAGCAGCCAAGATTGGAACAGACGACAGCCCCAGCATTTT. Its protein is CASSQDWNRRQPQHF.

The chain is built from TRBV29-1 and TRBJ2-5, with D possibly being TRBD2 (5 bases). The CDR3 extends over 10 amino acids. V was shortened by 7 bases and J by 4 bases, with 7 bases between the two germline ends. Germline values: CDR1 SQVTM, CDR2 ANQGSEA. The CDR3 protein is CSAAGETQYF. For the CDR3, the DNA is TGCAGCGCGGCGGGAGAGACCCAGTACTTC.

This clonotype turned up a few times. V usage is TRBV7-2 and J usage is TRBJ2-1; D uncertain. The CDR3 covers 13 residues. Germline V gene data show CDR1 as SGHTA and CDR2 as FQGNSA. Trimming stripped 0 bases from V and 4 bases from J, with 4 bases between. The chain's CDR3 is CASSLARYNEQFF. The CDR3 nucleotides are TGTGCCAGCAGCTTAGCCAGGTACAATGAGCAGTTCTTC.

This CDR3 reads CASSSTSGGVYEQYF. The DNA of the CDR3 is TGCGCCAGCAGCTCGACTAGCGGGGGTGTCTACGAGCAGTACTTC. The chain recombines TRBV5-1 with TRBJ2-7; 12 nucleotides line up with TRBD2. Looked up from germline, CDR1 is SGHRS and CDR2 is YFSETQ. The V segment lost 3 bases and the J segment 3 bases; nucleotides outside the gene matches: 4. The CDR3 has 15 residues.

Remarks on this clonotype: A single base separates this from a much larger clone, so it may be a read error. V gene TRBV29-1 combines with J gene TRBJ2-7, with 14 bases matching TRBD2. Near its end, the DNA agrees better with TRBJ2-1, so the J call may be wrong. The CDR3 runs 14 residues. Germline V gene lookup returns CDR1 SQVTM and CDR2 ANQGSEA. CDR3 in DNA: TGCAGCGACGCAGGACTAGCGGGAGGAGGCGAGCAGTTCTTC. Amino acids: CSDAGLAGGGEQFF.